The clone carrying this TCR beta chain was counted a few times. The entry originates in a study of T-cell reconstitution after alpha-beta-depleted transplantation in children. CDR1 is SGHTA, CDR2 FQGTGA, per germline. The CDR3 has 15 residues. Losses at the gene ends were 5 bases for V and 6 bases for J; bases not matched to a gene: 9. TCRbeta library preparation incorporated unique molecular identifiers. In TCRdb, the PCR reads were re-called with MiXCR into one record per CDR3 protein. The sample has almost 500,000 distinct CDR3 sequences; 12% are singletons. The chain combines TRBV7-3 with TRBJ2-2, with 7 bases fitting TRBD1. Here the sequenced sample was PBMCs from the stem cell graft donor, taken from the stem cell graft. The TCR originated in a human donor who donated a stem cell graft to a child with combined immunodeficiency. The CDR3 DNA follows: TGTGCCAGCAGCCCCCGACAGGGTGGTCCCGGGGAGCTGTTTTTT. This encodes CASSPRQGGPGELFF.